This TCR beta chain emerged from a study of T-cell memory formation after mild COVID-19 (dated by TCRdb to the early 2020s). Study-level background: TCR sequence clusters from the two donors were found to be largely donor specific. Longitudinal TCRalpha and TCRbeta repertoire sequencing tracked T-cell clones expanding and contracting after mild COVID-19 in two donors. Two young, previously healthy adult volunteers made up the cohort, one male and one female.

Ficoll-Paque density gradient centrifugation was the method used to isolate PBMCs. This clonotype has only a few counts. Its antigen specificity is not known. No qualities accompany the bases; no much larger clone lies one base away. Sequencing was performed on an Illumina NovaSeq 6000. TCRalpha and TCRbeta cDNA libraries were constructed by 5'RACE with constant-segment primers, with sample barcodes and unique molecular identifiers being introduced. Trizol reagent was used to extract RNA from every sample. Library amplification was performed in two PCR steps, and a second sample barcode and Illumina TruSeq adapters were introduced in the second step. Libraries were sequenced on an Illumina NovaSeq with 2 x 150 bp paired-end reads. As for how the authors treated the data: Reads were demultiplexed and collapsed into UMI-guided consensus sequences with migec v1.2.7. With mixcr v2.1.11, UMI consensuses were aligned to TRA and TRB V and J templates and assembled into clonotypes. Clonotypes were classified as expanded or contracted when called significant by both edgeR and NoisET, with noise models trained on biological replicates. For edgeR calls, the thresholds were a false discovery rate-adjusted p below 0.01 and a log2 fold-change of 1. As an exploratory analysis of dynamics, max-normalized trajectories of the 1000 most abundant clonotypes were examined by PCA with hierarchical clustering. Separately sequenced CD4+ and CD8+ repertoires were used to assign the CD4 or CD8 phenotype of responding clones. Starting from the raw public reads, TCRdb applied fastp trimming at Q25, assembled clones with MiXCR and retained in-frame beta chains. Here each entry gathers all rows of one CDR3 protein and keeps the most common genes and DNA. The V and J calls, along with clone size, are taken from TCRdb and not from the paper's own processing. For this sample the table gives 530,000 or so distinct CDR3 sequences, of which about 18% were detected only once. The ten biggest clones cover roughly 7.8% of the sample.

V lost 8 bases and J lost 1 base; the stretch between them is 14 bases long. According to the germline V gene (reference sequence), CDR1 reads GTSNPN and CDR2 reads SVGIG. The CDR3, from cysteine to phenylalanine, totals 13 residues. CDR3 DNA is the only sequence kept; it has 39 bases, read in frame from the first base. Beyond this particular receptor, the publication reports: The second-wave clones that peaked on day 37 were not confirmed to be SARS-CoV-2 specific. Balanced CD4/CD8 phenotypes were observed for clones contracting from day 15 to 85, whereas a bias towards CD4+ was observed for a second wave of clones expanding from day 15 to 37. The study included only a couple of mild cases, and larger cohorts that include severe cases with pre-infection samples were judged to be necessary. Some responding clones were detected in pre-infection memory, which suggested that pre-existing cross-reactive memory T cells had joined the SARS-CoV-2 response. Contracting CD4+ clones appeared mostly in the CM and EM memory subsets, whereas CD8+ clones were enriched in EMRA.

The sequence derives from an adult woman who had mild COVID-19 (a few samples of this study predate the infection). The sample titles of this study are shuffled in the database, so cell type and time point are left out; the donor was told from shared clones. This receptor chain uses TRBV30 and TRBJ2-5; perhaps TRBD1 is the D gene, with 5 bases matching. Material: PBMCs or a T cell subset sorted from them (not recorded which). Here is the DNA: TGTGCCAGTGAAGACAGCCCCCAAGAGACCCAGTACTTC. Its coded protein is CASEDSPQETQYF.